These T cell receptor beta chains were read from a single sample in a study of cytomegalovirus exposure and HLA in healthy donors. The assay was immunoSEQ multiplex PCR, and TCRdb's table has in-frame clones only and misses some. This table has 150,000 to 200,000 clones, more than 75% appearing once. What was sequenced was PBMCs. The receptors were gathered from a woman in her thirties or forties in good health and CMV-seronegative. Each CDR3 is given without its conserved first and last residue. D genes are given only for firm matches.

>-|TRBV11-2
ASSPRAGASNQPQH
>TRBD1|TRBV10-3
AISEGQGAYGYT
>-|TRBV4-1
ASSQVRERSYEQY
>-|TRBV4-1
ASSHPPPINYGYT
>TRBD1|TRBV4-1
ASSHLIAGTGDTGELF
>-|TRBV21-1
ASRFGDTQY
>TRBD2|TRBV28
ASRWTSGTDTQY
>TRBD1|TRBV4-1
ASSLGQTNYGYT
>TRBD2|TRBV6-7
ASSLPSVASGDSTDTQY
>-|TRBV21-1
ASSKVQREGLEQY
>-|TRBV29-1
SVEGSVRAHGYT
>-|TRBV6-5
ASSYREGRWNTEAF
>TRBD2|TRBV7-3
ASSPTGTSLEQY
>TRBD1|TRBV30
AWPGTGKDGYT
>TRBD1|TRBV9
ASSVGQGNTEAF
>-|TRBV19
ASSIVGDQPQH
>-|TRBV5-5
ASSFHIKETQY
>-|TRBV14
ASSQGVALLEGVGTGELF
>-|TRBV25-1
ASSESRQVWYEQY
>TRBD1|TRBV7-7
ASSPGGRETQY
>-|TRBV9
ASSVGGPGGELF
>-|TRBV2
ASSEYKPRSNQPQH
>TRBD2|TRBV7-3
ASSPRGGEETQY